The 18 T cell receptor beta chains given below trace back to one sample, sequenced in a study of blood T cell repertoires in COVID-19 (dated by TCRdb to about 2020). Libraries came from the immunoSEQ multiplex PCR assay. TCRdb mirrors the immuneACCESS table, restricted to in-frame sequences. Some clones are absent from its copies; in checked studies, under half trace to an unresolved V gene, and the reason for the others is unknown. This sample is represented by some 200,000 clones; under 90% of them were singletons. Jointly, the top ten make up approximately 6% of the sample. The sample comprised peripheral blood. Receptor source: an older man with acute or convalescent COVID-19.

V gene TRBV5-1 combines with J gene TRBJ1-2; weak D call: TRBD1 (6 bases). The CDR3 length is 15 residues. Germline loops: CDR1 SGHRS, CDR2 YFSETQ. Trimming took off 0 bases at V and 2 bases at J, with 11 bases between the two ends. This chain's CDR3 is CASSLDGGRNYGYTF. CDR3 DNA sequence: TGCGCCAGCAGCTTGGATGGGGGCAGGAACTATGGCTACACCTTC.

The chain links TRBV14 to TRBJ1-1, with 9 bases matching TRBD1. V was clipped by 4 bases and J by 5 bases; unmatched bases: 11. CDR1 and CDR2 (germline): SGHDN, FVKESK. This CDR3 contains 16 residues. In DNA, the CDR3 is TGTGCCAGCAGCCTTCGAACCGGGACAGGGTCAACTGAAGCTTTCTTT. Translated: CASSLRTGTGSTEAFF.

In DNA form, the CDR3 reads TGTGCCAGCAGTTACACGAGGGTCGGAACCGGGGAGCTGTTTTTT. As protein: CASSYTRVGTGELFF. J is TRBJ2-2 and V is TRBV27; tentatively, D is TRBD2 (5 bases). Trimming cost V 4 bases and J 5 bases, with 14 bases left between them. CDR1 is MNHEY, CDR2 SMNVEV, per germline (reference sequence). This CDR3 is built from 15 residues.

The V call is TRBV5-5, the J call TRBJ2-1; D perhaps matches TRBD2 (5 bases). The germline V gene encodes CDR1 SGHKS and CDR2 YYEKEE (reference sequence). This CDR3 comprises 13 residues. The V end was cut by 4 bases, the J end by 9 bases, with 14 bases between. CDR3 sequence: CASSPDSIGEQFF. CDR3 DNA sequence: TGTGCCAGCAGCCCGGACTCAATCGGTGAGCAGTTCTTC.

This clone was recorded only once. The chain has TRBV5-1 and TRBJ2-6, with 8 bases aligning to TRBD2. The germline V gene encodes CDR1 SGHRS and CDR2 YFSETQ. The CDR3 is 16 amino acids. Germline trimming cut 0 bases from V and 4 bases from J; bases unmatched to any gene: 3. The CDR3 reads CASSLAGGLGANVLTF. For the CDR3, the DNA is TGCGCCAGCAGCTTGGCGGGGGGGCTCGGGGCCAACGTCCTGACTTTC.

V gene TRBV4-2 combines with J gene TRBJ2-1; 10 positions match TRBD2. The V segment lost 3 bases and the J segment 8 bases; nucleotides outside the gene matches: 10. The V gene's germline CDR1 is LGHNA and CDR2 YNFKEQ. The CDR3 consists of 16 residues. CDR3 bases: TGTGCCAGCAGCCACCCCGCAGAGCGGGAGGGAGATGAGCAGTTCTTC. This sequence encodes CASSHPAEREGDEQFF.

The table lists this clone with a few counts. V gene TRBV6-5 combines with J gene TRBJ2-5; 8 bases line up with TRBD1. Trimming took 6 bases from V and 4 from J; bases not matched to a gene: 10. There are 15 residues in the CDR3. CDR1 MNHEY and CDR2 SVGAGI come from the germline V gene. CDR3 sequence reads: CASRHSVTGVETQYF. The CDR3 region has the DNA TGTGCCAGCAGACACTCAGTGACAGGGGTAGAGACCCAGTACTTC.

This clone appeared a few times. This chain links TRBV19 with TRBJ1-4; 7 nucleotides match TRBD1. The CDR3 has 16 amino acids. The V segment lost 5 bases and the J segment 0 bases; nucleotides outside the gene matches: 6. Germline lookup yields CDR1 LNHDA and CDR2 SQIVND (reference sequence). The CDR3 DNA is TGTGCCAGTAGTTCGACAGGGACCGCAACTAATGAAAAACTGTTTTTT. Translation: CASSSTGTATNEKLFF.

This rearrangement joins TRBV19 to TRBJ1-5; TRBD1 aligns across 9 bases. J gave up 6 bases and V 6 bases, and 9 bases lay outside the gene matches. CDR3 length: 15 residues. The germline CDR1 and CDR2 sequences are LNHDA and SQIVND (reference sequence). The CDR3 coding sequence is TGTGCCAGTAGAAACCGGGACAGGGACACTCAGCCCCAGCATTTT. Translating gives CASRNRDRDTQPQHF.

The CDR3, as DNA: TGTGCCAGCTCTCAACAGGGAGACTACACCGGGGAGCTGTTTTTT. Amino acid sequence: CASSQQGDYTGELFF. The V call is TRBV18, the J call TRBJ2-2, with D perhaps matching TRBD1 (6 bases). The length of the CDR3 is 15 residues. V was pared by 6 bases and J by 3 bases, with 14 bases between. The V gene's germline CDR1 is KGHSH and CDR2 LQKENI. Drawing the rest from reference TRBV18 and TRBJ2-2, the complete variable domain is NAGVMQNPRHLVRRRGQEARLRCSPMKGHSHVYWYRQLPEEGLKFMVYLQKENIIDESGMPKERFSAEFPKEGPSILRIQQVVRGDSAAYFCASSQQGDYTGELFFGEGSRLTVL.

The rearrangement joins TRBV5-1 to TRBJ1-4; D unresolved. CDR1 SGHRS and CDR2 YFSETQ come from the germline V gene. V gave up 0 bases and J gave up 10 bases, with 19 bases separating them. The CDR3 covers 16 residues. For the CDR3, the DNA is TGCGCCAGCAGCTTGGCAGAACCCCCGGACGGAGGAAAACTGTTTTTT. Amino acid sequence: CASSLAEPPDGGKLFF. Based on the CDR3 plus reference TRBV5-1 and TRBJ1-4, the full variable domain is KAGVTQTPRYLIKTRGQQVTLSCSPISGHRSVSWYQQTPGQGLQFLFEYFSETQRNKGNFPGRFSGRQFSNSRSEMNVSTLELGDSALYLCASSLAEPPDGGKLFFGSGTQLSVL.

The rearrangement links TRBV29-1 to TRBJ2-3, with TRBD2 as a possible D gene (6 bases). Germline CDR1 is SQVTM and CDR2 is ANQGSEA. Trimming removed 4 bases at V and 1 base at J, with 12 bases between. The CDR3 has 14 residues. In nucleotides, the CDR3 is TGCAGCGTTGTAACCAGGGAGGGCACAGATACGCAGTATTTT. It encodes CSVVTREGTDTQYF.

CDR3 DNA: TGTGCCAGTAGTATTGTTGCAGGAGGCAGGGGGATTGGCTACACCTTC. Translation gives CASSIVAGGRGIGYTF. The chain recombines TRBV19 with TRBJ1-2; TRBD1 agrees at 7 bases. CDR3 length: 16 residues. Germline V gene data show CDR1 as LNHDA and CDR2 as SQIVND (reference sequence). The V and J ends lost 3 bases and 7 bases, in that order; junction bases with no gene match: 14.

The rearrangement links TRBV29-1 to TRBJ2-5; the match to TRBD1 covers 7 bases. CDR1 is SQVTM and CDR2 is ANQGSEA in the germline V gene. With 7 bases clipped from V and 5 bases from J, the junction kept 7 bases outside the gene matches. The CDR3 sequence is 12 residues long. The CDR3 nucleotides read TGCAGCGCGAGTACAGGGGTGGAGACCCAGTACTTC. Protein sequence: CSASTGVETQYF.

The V gene is TRBV7-2, the J gene TRBJ2-1; D remains unclear. The CDR3 extends over 13 amino acids. Germline V gene sequence: CDR1 SGHTA, CDR2 FQGNSA. V was shortened by 9 bases and J by 1 base, with 10 bases between the two germline ends. CDR3 sequence: CASSSFSYNEQFF. CDR3 bases: TGTGCCAGTTCGAGCTTTTCCTACAATGAGCAGTTCTTC.

V gene TRBV30 combines with J gene TRBJ1-2; TRBD1 matches 8 bases. Per the germline V gene, CDR1 is GTSNPN and CDR2 is SVGIG (reference sequence). V shed 1 base, J shed 4 bases, and the junction held 5 bases outside the gene matches. The CDR3 sequence is 14 residues long. The CDR3 reads CAWSGNRGTYGYTF. Written as DNA, the CDR3 is TGTGCCTGGAGTGGAAACAGGGGGACCTATGGCTACACCTTC.

V and J are TRBV29-1 and TRBJ2-1; 7 bases agree with TRBD2. CDR3 size: 14 residues. The V gene end was trimmed by 7 bases and the J gene end by 0 bases; junction bases not matched to a gene: 6. Per the germline V gene, CDR1 is SQVTM and CDR2 is ANQGSEA. The CDR3 bases are TGCAGCGGTCTACTAGCGAACTCCTACAATGAGCAGTTCTTC. This encodes CSGLLANSYNEQFF.

The chain carries TRBV29-1 and TRBJ2-2; no reliable D call. Trimming removed 4 bases at V and 0 bases at J, with 12 bases between. The CDR3 runs to 15 residues. CDR1 and CDR2 (germline): SQVTM, ANQGSEA. The CDR3 protein is CSVGQVAANTGELFF. CDR3 sequence (DNA): TGCAGCGTTGGGCAGGTGGCAGCGAACACCGGGGAGCTGTTTTTT.